This T cell receptor (beta chain) was recovered during a study of blood T cell repertoires in COVID-19. In the study overall: The United States, Italy and Spain supplied acute and convalescent COVID-19 samples.

Sequenced by immunoSEQ multiplex PCR; TCRdb stores in-frame clones only, minus some. The top ten clones hold over 9.5% of a sample with 52,000 or so clones, almost 85% of them seen once. Germline loops: CDR1 SGHTA, CDR2 FQGNSA. The CDR3 runs to 14 residues. Trimming took off 4 bases at V and 7 bases at J, with 13 bases between the two ends. This TCR was recovered from a human donor in a cohort sampled during active COVID-19. The chain carries TRBV7-2 and TRBJ2-2; no clear D. Sequencing was carried out using peripheral blood. The CDR3 DNA reads as TGTGCCAGCAGCTCCGCCCATCGGGTCGGGGAGCTGTTTTTT. The encoded protein is CASSSAHRVGELFF.